This T cell receptor (beta chain) was found in a study of cytomegalovirus exposure and HLA in healthy donors. Study in general: A subsequent analysis stated that the 120 or so validation repertoires were run on the same platform as the roughly 670 first-cohort repertoires. Points from the study as a whole: Rarity marked most TCR sequences, yet some public TCRs occurred in many donors. According to a subsequent analysis, TCR clusters identified in the first cohort showed a tendency to co-occur across the 120 or so validation repertoires.

The CDR3 consists of 14 residues. Trimming took off 1 base at V and 7 bases at J, with 13 bases between the two ends. From germline, CDR1 is MDHEN and CDR2 SYDVKM. The data were produced by immunoSEQ multiplex PCR, yet TCRdb's version contains in-frame clones alone and is incomplete. The sample lists 130,000 or so clones; 85% to 90% were seen once. This clone was observed a few times. Its antigen is as yet unknown. The clonotype comes from a woman younger than 35 in good health and CMV-seronegative. Material: PBMCs. This chain connects TRBV28 to TRBJ1-2; D is perhaps TRBD1 (5 bases). CDR3 region: CASSLLGEAGGYTF. CDR3 nucleotides: TGTGCCAGCAGTTTATTGGGGGAGGCGGGTGGCTACACCTTC.